Listed here is a single T cell receptor beta chain. The data were obtained in a study of blood T cells in healthy people across ages. The second PCR ran about 6 to 12 cycles with a sample-barcoded 5' primer and J-beta primers. TCRdb processed the 5' RACE reads anew with MiXCR; each CDR3 protein has one entry. The sample lists over 1,200,000 distinct CDR3 sequences, approximately 59% occurring once. CDR3 length: 13 residues. Germline V gives CDR1 DFQATT, CDR2 SNEGSKA (reference sequence). The clonotype was recovered from a man between 18 and 29 years old in good health. The sample consisted of blood. V is TRBV20-1 and J is TRBJ2-5; 8 nucleotides line up with TRBD1. The J call could be wrong; TRBJ2-7 is a better fit for the DNA end. CDR3 DNA sequence: TGCAGTGCTAGGTTCACAGGGGGGTACGAGCAGTACTTC. As protein: CSARFTGGYEQYF.